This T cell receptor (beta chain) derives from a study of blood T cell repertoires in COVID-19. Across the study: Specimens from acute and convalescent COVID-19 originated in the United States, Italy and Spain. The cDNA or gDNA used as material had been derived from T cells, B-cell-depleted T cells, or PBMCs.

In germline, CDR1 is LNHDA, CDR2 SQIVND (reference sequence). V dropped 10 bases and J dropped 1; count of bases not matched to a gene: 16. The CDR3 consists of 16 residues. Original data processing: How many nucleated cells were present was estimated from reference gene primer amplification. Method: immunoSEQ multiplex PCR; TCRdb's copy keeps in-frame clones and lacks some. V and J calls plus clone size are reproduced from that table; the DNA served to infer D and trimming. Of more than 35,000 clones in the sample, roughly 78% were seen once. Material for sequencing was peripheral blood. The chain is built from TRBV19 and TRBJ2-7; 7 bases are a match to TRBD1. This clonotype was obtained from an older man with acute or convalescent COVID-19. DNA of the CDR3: TGTGCCACCGCCACCATATCCGGGACAGAATCCTACGAGCAGTACTTC. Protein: CATATISGTESYEQYF.